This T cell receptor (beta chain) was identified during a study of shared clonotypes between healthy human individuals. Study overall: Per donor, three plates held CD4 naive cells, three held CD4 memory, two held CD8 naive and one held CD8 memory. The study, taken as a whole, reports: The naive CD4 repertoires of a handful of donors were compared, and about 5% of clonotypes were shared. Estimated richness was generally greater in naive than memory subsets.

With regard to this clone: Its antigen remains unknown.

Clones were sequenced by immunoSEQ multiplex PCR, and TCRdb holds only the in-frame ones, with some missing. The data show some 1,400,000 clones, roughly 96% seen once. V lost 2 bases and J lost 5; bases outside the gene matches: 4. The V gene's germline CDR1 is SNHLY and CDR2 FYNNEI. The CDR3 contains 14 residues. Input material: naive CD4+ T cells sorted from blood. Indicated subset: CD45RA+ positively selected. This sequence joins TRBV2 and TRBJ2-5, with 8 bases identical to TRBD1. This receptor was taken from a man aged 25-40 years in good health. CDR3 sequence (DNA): TGTGCCAGCAGTGAATTGAGACAGGGGGAGACCCAGTACTTC. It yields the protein CASSELRQGETQYF.